This is a list of T cell receptor beta chains from one sample in a study of blood T cell repertoires in COVID-19. TCRdb keeps only in-frame clones here, not all; method: immunoSEQ multiplex PCR. The profile shows around 130,000 clones, approximately 82% of them singletons. Sequencing used peripheral blood. Receptor source: a man aged 35 to 55 with active or convalescent COVID-19. Each CDR3 is given with its conserved first and last residue. The D gene is left open where the match is weak. For some rows the clone size is stated as once, few or many, or as a class when expanded; others skip it.

15	TRBD1	TRBJ1-1	NA	TRBV6-5	TGTGCCACTTCCGGGACAGGGGTGCCGAACACTGAAGCTTTCTTT	CATSGTGVPNTEAFF
16	NA	TRBJ1-5	NA	TRBV11-3	TGTGCCAGCGGGAGGGGAAGGAGGGGAAGCAATCAGCCCCAGCATTTT	CASGRGRRGSNQPQHF
14	NA	TRBJ1-2	NA	TRBV10-2	TGCGCCAGCAGTCCCAGGACTGCTAACTATGGCTACACCTTC	CASSPRTANYGYTF
11	NA	TRBJ1-4	NA	TRBV10-3	TGTGCCATCGGCTTTAATGAAAAACTGTTTTTT	CAIGFNEKLFF
16	TRBD1	TRBJ2-7	NA	TRBV5-1	TGCGCCAGCAGCTGGGGGCTAGACAGGGGGCTATACGAGCAGTACTTC	CASSWGLDRGLYEQYF
16	TRBD1	TRBJ1-5	NA	TRBV19	TGTGCCAGTAGTATGACGTCCAGGGGGCGCCGAGAGCCCCAGCATTTT	CASSMTSRGRREPQHF
16	TRBD2	TRBJ2-5	NA	TRBV7-2	TGTGCCAGCAGCTTAAGGACTAGCGGGGTGGGGGAGACCCAGTACTTC	CASSLRTSGVGETQYF
13	NA	TRBJ1-1	few	TRBV12-3/TRBV12-4	TGTGCCAGCAGTTTTCGGGGGAACACTGAAGCTTTCTTT	CASSFRGNTEAFF
15	TRBD2	TRBJ2-5	NA	TRBV10-2	TGCCCCACCATAAGCAGCGGGGGGGGAGGAGAGACCCAGTACTTC	CPTISSGGGGETQYF
13	NA	TRBJ2-3	few	TRBV10-3	TGTGCCATCAGTGAGCGGGTTACAGATACGCAGTATTTT	CAISERVTDTQYF
13	TRBD1	TRBJ2-7	few	TRBV30	TGTGCCTGGAGTGTAACAGGGGCCTACGAGCAGTACTTC	CAWSVTGAYEQYF
19	TRBD2	TRBJ2-1	NA	TRBV10-3	TGTGCCATCAGTGAGGATCCTAGCGGGGGGCGATACCTACGCAATGAGCAGTTCTTC	CAISEDPSGGRYLRNEQFF
16	NA	TRBJ1-4	few	TRBV19	TGTGCCAGTAGTACTCAGGGGCGAGACCTTCTTGAAAAACTGTTTTTT	CASSTQGRDLLEKLFF
15	NA	TRBJ2-7	NA	TRBV11-2	TGTGCCAGCAGCTTCCCGAACTCAGGAACCTACGAGCAGTACTTC	CASSFPNSGTYEQYF
14	NA	TRBJ1-3	NA	TRBV11-2	TGTGCCAGCAGCACCCGGGTCTCTGGAAACACCATATATTTT	CASSTRVSGNTIYF
15	NA	TRBJ1-4	NA	TRBV3-1/TRBV3-2	TGTGCCAGCAGCCAAGTCGGGGGGGGCGGAGAAAAACTGTTTTTT	CASSQVGGGGEKLFF
14	TRBD1	TRBJ1-4	NA	TRBV5-1	TGCGCCAGCAGCTTGGCAGGGGGTGGCGAAAAACTGTTTTTT	CASSLAGGGEKLFF
16	TRBD1	TRBJ1-3	NA	TRBV7-2	TGTGCCAGCAGCTTAGATCCAGGGGGGCATGGAAACACCATATATTTT	CASSLDPGGHGNTIYF
12	NA	TRBJ2-7	once	TRBV12-5	TGTGCTAGTGGTCCCCAGGGAAACGAGCAGTACTTC	CASGPQGNEQYF
17	NA	TRBJ2-3	NA	TRBV18	TGTGCCAGCTCACCACTCCCTTCCAGCGGTGGGTTAGATACGCAGTATTTT	CASSPLPSSGGLDTQYF
10	NA	TRBJ1-1	few	TRBV2	TGTGCCAGCAGGGTGAGAGTAGCTTTCTTT	CASRVRVAFF
14	NA	TRBJ1-1	once	TRBV14	TGTGCCAGCAGCCAAGATGCCACGAGGAGCGAAGCTTTCTTT	CASSQDATRSEAFF
15	NA	TRBJ1-2	few	TRBV20-1	TGCAGTGCTAGTCCCGTGGGGGCGGATAACTATGGCTACACCTTC	CSASPVGADNYGYTF
19	TRBD1	TRBJ2-3	once	TRBV3-1/TRBV3-2	TGTGCCAGCAGCCAAACCACACTCCGGGACAGGGCGCACACAGATACGCAGTATTTT	CASSQTTLRDRAHTDTQYF
14	NA	TRBJ2-7	NA	TRBV4-3	TGCGCCAGCAGCCAAGAAGGGGGAACCTACGAGCAGTACTTC	CASSQEGGTYEQYF
15	TRBD1	TRBJ2-7	NA	TRBV5-1	TGCGCCAGCAGCTTGGAGAGGACAGGGATTGGGGAGCAGTACTTC	CASSLERTGIGEQYF
15	TRBD1	TRBJ2-2	NA	TRBV11-3	TGTGCCAGCAGCTCGGGACAGGAGAACACCGGGGAGCTGTTTTTT	CASSSGQENTGELFF
16	TRBD1	TRBJ2-1	NA	TRBV3-1/TRBV3-2	TGTGCCAGCAGCCCACAGCTCGGGACAGGGTGGAATGAGCAGTTCTTC	CASSPQLGTGWNEQFF
15	TRBD1	TRBJ2-2	NA	TRBV5-4	TGTGCCAGCAGCAAGGGACAGATGAACACCGGGGAGCTGTTTTTT	CASSKGQMNTGELFF
15	NA	TRBJ2-4	NA	TRBV19	TGTGCCAGTAGTATGGGCAGTTTAGCCAAAAACATTCAGTACTTC	CASSMGSLAKNIQYF
15	NA	TRBJ1-1	NA	TRBV19	TGTGCCAGTAGTATCCGATGGACAGATAACACTGAAGCTTTCTTT	CASSIRWTDNTEAFF
16	TRBD1	TRBJ1-5	NA	TRBV6-1	TGTGCCAGCAGTGAAGTCTGGACAGGGGACAATCAGCCCCAGCATTTT	CASSEVWTGDNQPQHF
15	NA	TRBJ1-3	NA	TRBV4-1	TGCGCCAGCAGGGAAGAGGGTTTTTCTGGAAACACCATATATTTT	CASREEGFSGNTIYF
14	TRBD2	TRBJ2-3	NA	TRBV3-1/TRBV3-2	TGTGCCAGCAGTCAGCGGGGGGGCGCGGATACGCAGTATTTT	CASSQRGGADTQYF
15	NA	TRBJ2-3	NA	TRBV6-1	TGTGCCAGCAGTGAAGGAAATAGGCGGACAGATACGCAGTATTTT	CASSEGNRRTDTQYF
14	TRBD2	TRBJ2-7	NA	TRBV25-1	TGTGCCAGCACCCCTAGCGGAAGCTCCTACGAGCAGTACTTC	CASTPSGSSYEQYF
15	NA	TRBJ2-3	NA	TRBV18	TGTGCCAGCTCACCACGGGCGTTTAGCACAGATACGCAGTATTTT	CASSPRAFSTDTQYF
12	NA	TRBJ1-4	NA	TRBV9	TGTGCCAGCAGCTCGTCAGGGAAGAAACTGTTTTTT	CASSSSGKKLFF
13	NA	TRBJ2-5	once	TRBV9	TGTGCCAGCAGCGTAAGGGGGGGCGAGACCCAGTACTTC	CASSVRGGETQYF
11	NA	TRBJ2-4	once	TRBV20-1	TGCAGTGCCCAGGTACAAAACATTCAGTACTTC	CSAQVQNIQYF
15	TRBD2	TRBJ2-3	once	TRBV2	TGTGCCAGCAGTGAAAACCGGGGTAGCGGGGATACGCAGTATTTT	CASSENRGSGDTQYF
15	TRBD1	TRBJ2-1	NA	TRBV11-2	TGTGCCAGCAGCTTAGGACAGGGGCCCCCCAATGAGCAGTTCTTC	CASSLGQGPPNEQFF
15	TRBD1	TRBJ2-2	NA	TRBV5-1	TGCGCCAGCAGCGAGGACAGGGGGCACACCGGGGAGCTGTTTTTT	CASSEDRGHTGELFF
14	NA	TRBJ2-4	NA	TRBV19	TGTGCCAGTAGGAGTGGGCTAGCCAAAAACATTCAGTACTTC	CASRSGLAKNIQYF
14	NA	TRBJ1-5	NA	TRBV6-1	TGTGCCAGCAGTTATTCGGAGAGCAATCAGCCCCAGCATTTT	CASSYSESNQPQHF
14	NA	TRBJ2-7	few	TRBV19	TGTGCCAGTGCCCTAGTAGGGGGCTCCTACGAGCAGTACTTC	CASALVGGSYEQYF
15	TRBD2	TRBJ2-1	once	TRBV10-2	TGCGCCAGCAGTGAGGGGACTAGCGGGGTTTCTGAGCAGTTCTTC	CASSEGTSGVSEQFF
15	NA	TRBJ2-2	NA	TRBV28	TGTGCCAGCGGCCTAATACAGGGGAACACCGGGGAGCTGTTTTTT	CASGLIQGNTGELFF
14	TRBD2	TRBJ2-3	NA	TRBV5-4	TGTGCCAGCAGGGCTTGGGGGGGAACAGATACGCAGTATTTT	CASRAWGGTDTQYF
16	NA	TRBJ2-1	few	TRBV6-6	TGTGCCAGCAGACTCGCCCCTACCCACAGGGCCAATGAGCAGTTCTTC	CASRLAPTHRANEQFF
13	TRBD1	TRBJ2-3	NA	TRBV4-1	TGCGCCAGCAGCCCAACAGGGGCAGATACGCAGTATTTT	CASSPTGADTQYF
17	NA	TRBJ2-2	NA	TRBV6-2/TRBV6-3	TGTGCCAGCAGTTACTCGACCGGACTCTTGAACACCGGGGAGCTGTTTTTT	CASSYSTGLLNTGELFF
16	NA	TRBJ2-7	NA	TRBV28	TGTGCCAGCAGCCCCGGGAGGGACAGTCTCTCCTACGAGCAGTACTTC	CASSPGRDSLSYEQYF
16	TRBD1	TRBJ2-6	NA	TRBV29-1	TGCAGCGTCGGGCCAGGGGGCGGAACTGGGGCCAACGTCCTGACTTTC	CSVGPGGGTGANVLTF
15	TRBD1	TRBJ2-7	NA	TRBV9	TGTGCCAGCAGCGCCGCCGGGACAGGGGTCTACGAGCAGTACTTC	CASSAAGTGVYEQYF